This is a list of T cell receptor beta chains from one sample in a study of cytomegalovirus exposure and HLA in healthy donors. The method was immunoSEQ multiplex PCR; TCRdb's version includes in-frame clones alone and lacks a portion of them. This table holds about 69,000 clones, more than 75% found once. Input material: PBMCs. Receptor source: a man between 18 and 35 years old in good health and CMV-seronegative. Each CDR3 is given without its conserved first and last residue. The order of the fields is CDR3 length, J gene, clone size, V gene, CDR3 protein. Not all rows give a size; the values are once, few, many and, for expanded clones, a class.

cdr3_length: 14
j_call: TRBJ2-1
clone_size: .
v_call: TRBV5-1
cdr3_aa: ASSLAHGGPYNEQF

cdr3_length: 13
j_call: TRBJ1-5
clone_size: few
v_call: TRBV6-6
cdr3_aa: ASSYSSAGGQPQH

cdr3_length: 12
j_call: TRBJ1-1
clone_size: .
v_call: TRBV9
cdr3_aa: ASSRQGMNTEAF

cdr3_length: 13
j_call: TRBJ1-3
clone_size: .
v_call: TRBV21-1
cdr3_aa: ASSKVGQGYGTIY

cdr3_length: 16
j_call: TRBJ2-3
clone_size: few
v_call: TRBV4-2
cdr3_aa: ASSQGLAGGGGTDTQY

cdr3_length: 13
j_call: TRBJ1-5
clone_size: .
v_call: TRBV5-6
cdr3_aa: ASSLGGQGRDPQH

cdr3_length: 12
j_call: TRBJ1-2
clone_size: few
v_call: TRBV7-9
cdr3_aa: ASSTPDRLGGYT

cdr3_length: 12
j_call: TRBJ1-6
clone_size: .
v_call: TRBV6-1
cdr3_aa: ASSITGGNSPLH

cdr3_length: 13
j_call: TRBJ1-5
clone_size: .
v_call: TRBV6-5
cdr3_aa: ASSYSGQVNQPQH

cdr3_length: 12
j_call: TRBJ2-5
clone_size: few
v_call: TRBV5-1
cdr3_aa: ASSLVGQEETQY

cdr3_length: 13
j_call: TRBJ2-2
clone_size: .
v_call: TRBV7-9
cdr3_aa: ASSPLLSGTGELF

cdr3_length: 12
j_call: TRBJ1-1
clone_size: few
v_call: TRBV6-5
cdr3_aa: ASSTSGSHTEAF

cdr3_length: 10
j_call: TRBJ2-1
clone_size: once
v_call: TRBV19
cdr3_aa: ASRTVDNEQF

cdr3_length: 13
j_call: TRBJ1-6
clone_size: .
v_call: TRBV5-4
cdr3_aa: ASSLGGQGSTPLH

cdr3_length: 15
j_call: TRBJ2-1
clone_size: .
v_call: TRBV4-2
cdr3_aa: ASSQAPLAGGYNEQF

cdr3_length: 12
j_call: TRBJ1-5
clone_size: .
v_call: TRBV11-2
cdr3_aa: ASSLGSSSRTQH

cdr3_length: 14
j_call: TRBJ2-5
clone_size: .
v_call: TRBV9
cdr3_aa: ASSVGAGGAGETQY

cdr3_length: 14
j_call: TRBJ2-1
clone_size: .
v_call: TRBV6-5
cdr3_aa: ASSYRQTAPYNEQF

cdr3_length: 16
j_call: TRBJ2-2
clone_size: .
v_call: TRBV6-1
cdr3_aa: ASSDRSGGARGSGELF